This T cell receptor (beta chain) was recovered during a study of blood T cell repertoires in COVID-19. Germline CDR1 reads DFQATT; CDR2 reads SNEGSKA (reference sequence). The CDR3 consists of 11 residues. V dropped 5 bases and J dropped 4 bases, with 8 bases sitting between them. Data came from immunoSEQ multiplex PCR; TCRdb stores just in-frame clones and leaves some out. The sample yields roughly 70,000 clones, approximately 73% seen once. Seattle enrolled patients during active infection and tracked them longitudinally. The origin of this receptor is a man between 60 and 75 years old with COVID-19, enrolled during active disease. The sample consisted of peripheral blood. The gene calls are TRBV20-1 and TRBJ2-5; D is possibly TRBD1 (6 bases). The CDR3 coding sequence is TGCAGTGCTCAGGGGACAGAGACCCAGTACTTC. This codes for CSAQGTETQYF.